The rows below give T cell receptor beta chains drawn from one sample of a study of CD8+ T cells in alopecia areata. The assay was immunoSEQ multiplex PCR, and TCRdb's table has in-frame clones only and misses some. The sample consists of about 200,000 clones, roughly 57% of them appearing once. Sequencing used CD4+ T cells sorted from blood, obtained at week 0. These receptors were taken from a human donor with alopecia areata. CDR3s include the opening cysteine and the closing phenylalanine or tryptophan. Not every row has a clone size; where given, it reads once, few, many or a size class.

clone_size | v_call | cdr3_aa
once | TRBV25-1 | CASSEEVKQYF
once | TRBV4-2 | CASSLTQENYGYTF
. | TRBV19 | CASRSTNYGYTF
. | TRBV5-1 | CASSIDRESYNSPLHF
. | TRBV29-1 | CSVKRQFTYEAFF
few | TRBV5-1 | CASSEPTGEKWYEQYF
. | TRBV5-1 | CASSPDSSSGNTIYF
. | TRBV28 | CATRDSYGYTF
. | TRBV9 | CASSVGGASFYGYTF
few | TRBV5-1 | CASSLTMSGRAGETQYF
once | TRBV30 | CAWRTGVLHEQYF
. | TRBV5-6 | CASSFIGTQGTGELFF
. | TRBV4-1 | CASSLRDRDAGELFF
. | TRBV7-9 | CASTSGGETYEQYF
few | TRBV30 | CAWSVGPASTDTQYF
. | TRBV4-1 | CASSQLAGGPEQYF